This record concerns one TCR beta chain sequence. The antigen is not known. This sample is part of a study of lymphopenia after photon versus proton radiotherapy. Germline assignment: CDR1 SGDLS and CDR2 YYNGEE. The CDR3 runs to 16 residues. Trimming stripped 3 bases from V and 1 base from J, with 16 bases between. Clones were sequenced by immunoSEQ multiplex PCR, and TCRdb holds only the in-frame ones, with some missing. The sample records 30,000 or so clones, around 87% being singletons. The study, taken as a whole, reports: Photon-treated patients lost naive T cells and TCR diversity; proton-treated stayed stable. After lymphocyte nadir, photon-treated repertoires showed oligoclonal expansion, especially CD8+ Temra.

V usage is TRBV9 and J usage is TRBJ2-5; weak D call: TRBD1 (5 bases). The receptor was derived from a woman aged 55 to 70 with cholangiocarcinoma. Some clones in this sample may be carry-over from other donors' samples. Here the sequenced sample was peripheral blood, taken from a patient treated with proton-based radiotherapy. The CDR3 nucleotides read TGTGCCAGCAGCGCCCAAGGAACAGGTATCCAAGAGACCCAGTACTTC. This encodes CASSAQGTGIQETQYF. Full variable domain (outside the CDR3, taken from reference TRBV9 and TRBJ2-5): DSGVTQTPKHLITATGQRVTLRCSPRSGDLSVYWYQQSLDQGLQFLIQYYNGEERAKGNILERFSAQQFPDLHSELNLSSLELGDSALYFCASSAQGTGIQETQYFGPGTRLLVL.